This passage covers 13 T cell receptor beta chains from one sample sequenced in a study of identical twins. TCRdb used MiXCR to reprocess the 5' RACE reads, holding one entry per CDR3 protein. The table shows approximately 600,000 distinct CDR3 sequences, with under 8.5% occurring only once. The same sample was also studied in work on yellow fever vaccine responses in identical twins.

The sequenced material came from PBMCs. All receptors derive from a woman aged 18 to 35 in good health.

V usage is TRBV24-1 and J usage is TRBJ2-2, with no clear D. CDR3 length: 13 amino acids. The ends were cut back, 3 bases at V and 0 bases at J, with 1 base in the middle. Germline V lookup: CDR1 KGHDR, CDR2 SFDVKD. CDR3 in DNA: TGTGCCACCAGTGATCCGAACACCGGGGAGCTGTTTTTT. This sequence encodes CATSDPNTGELFF.

V is TRBV20-1 and J is TRBJ2-1, with 11 bases lining up with TRBD2. Germline lookup yields CDR1 DFQATT and CDR2 SNEGSKA (reference sequence). The CDR3 consists of 13 residues. V lost 6 bases to trimming and J lost 5 bases; unmatched junction nucleotides: 3. CDR3 protein: CSAGTSGNNEQFF. The CDR3 bases are TGCAGTGCCGGGACTAGCGGTAACAATGAGCAGTTCTTC.

J is TRBJ2-1 and V is TRBV24-1; perhaps D is TRBD1 or TRBD2 (6 bases each). Trimming took off 2 bases at V and 8 bases at J, with 9 bases between the two ends. CDR1 and CDR2 from the germline V gene are KGHDR and SFDVKD. CDR3 length: 13 amino acids. Here the CDR3 reads CATSDYREDEQFF. CDR3 DNA: TGTGCCACCAGTGATTACAGGGAGGATGAGCAGTTCTTC.

This clonotype was counted between two and nine times. CDR3 nucleotide sequence: TGTGCCAGCAGTTCCGATTCGGCCGGGCGGGAGACCCAGTACTTC. It encodes CASSSDSAGRETQYF. This chain joins TRBV12-3 or TRBV12-4 and TRBJ2-5; D is undetermined. The CDR3 covers 15 residues. Trimming cost V 4 bases and J 5 bases, with 17 bases left between them.

This clonotype was seen ten or more times. The genes are TRBV11-2 and TRBJ2-7, with a weak D call TRBD2 (5 bases). V was trimmed by 1 base and J by 3 bases, leaving 13 bases between them. This CDR3 has 15 residues. Germline CDR1 SGHAT, CDR2 FQNNGV. CDR3 coding DNA: TGTGCCAGCAGCTTAGGAGCGGACCACTACTACGAGCAGTACGTC. Protein: CASSLGADHYYEQYV.

This clonotype was found many times. DNA for the CDR3: TGTGCCAGCAGCTCAGCTAGCGGCCTCCCCCACACTCTACTCACAGATACGCAGTATTTT. This sequence encodes CASSSASGLPHTLLTDTQYF. This chain connects TRBV7-2 to TRBJ2-3; 7 nucleotides line up with TRBD2. V lost 4 bases, J lost 2 bases, and 21 bases stayed unmatched. The length of the CDR3 is 20 residues. Germline V lookup: CDR1 SGHTA, CDR2 FQGNSA.

This chain joins TRBV2 and TRBJ2-1; TRBD2 is a possible D gene (6 bases). The germline V gene has CDR1 SNHLY and CDR2 FYNNEI. The CDR3 spans 16 residues. Trimming left V 4 bases short and J 4 bases short, with 17 bases between. The CDR3 DNA is TGTGCCAGCAGTGGTGGGGACTCGTTGCCATACAATGAGCAGTTCTTC. Translated, it gives CASSGGDSLPYNEQFF.

This clonotype was found a few times. The gene calls are TRBV12-3 or TRBV12-4 and TRBJ1-1, with TRBD1 as a possible D gene (5 bases). The CDR3 runs to 14 residues. V lost 6 bases, J lost 1 base, and 12 bases lay in between. CDR3 sequence: CASRAGGENTEAFF. CDR3 nucleotides: TGTGCCAGCAGGGCCGGGGGGGAGAACACTGAAGCTTTCTTT.

This clonotype was counted many times. The chain couples TRBV29-1 to TRBJ2-7; D is possibly TRBD2 (6 bases). In germline, CDR1 is SQVTM, CDR2 ANQGSEA. The CDR3 sequence is 12 residues long. With 3 bases removed from V and 1 base from J, the gap between germline ends came to 7 bases. This CDR3 reads CSVDGGSYEQYF. For the CDR3, the DNA is TGCAGCGTTGACGGGGGATCCTACGAGCAGTACTTC.

The CDR3 is CASRQRQGFQPTGTGELFF. In DNA, the CDR3 is TGCGCCAGCAGGCAACGACAGGGGTTTCAGCCCACGGGGACCGGGGAGCTGTTTTTT. The chain carries TRBV5-1 and TRBJ2-2; 8 bases map to TRBD1. Germline trimming cut 5 bases from V and 5 bases from J; bases unmatched to any gene: 20. The germline V gene has CDR1 SGHRS and CDR2 YFSETQ. The length of the CDR3 is 19 residues.

The chain links TRBV20-1 to TRBJ1-2; D is ambiguous. The CDR3 runs to 9 residues. V was trimmed by 1 base and J by 7 bases, leaving 1 base between them. The germline V gene has CDR1 DFQATT and CDR2 SNEGSKA (reference sequence). The DNA of the CDR3 is TGCAGTGCTAGAGTTGGCTACACCTTC. This gives the protein CSARVGYTF.

This clonotype was found a few times. V is TRBV20-1 and J is TRBJ2-1, with 9 bases fitting TRBD1. J lost 7 bases, V lost 6 bases, and 19 bases had no gene match. The CDR3 length is 17 residues. The germline V gene encodes CDR1 DFQATT and CDR2 SNEGSKA (reference sequence). This CDR3 reads CSAVYPTGTGSKNEQFF. The CDR3 region has the DNA TGCAGTGCCGTTTACCCGACCGGGACAGGGAGTAAGAATGAGCAGTTCTTC.

This clonotype was detected a few times. The chain recombines TRBV24-1 with TRBJ2-3; 7 nucleotides line up with TRBD1. V gave up 4 bases and J gave up 3 bases; unmatched junction bases: 6. Per the germline V gene, CDR1 is KGHDR and CDR2 is SFDVKD. This CDR3 has 15 residues. For the CDR3, the DNA is TGTGCCACCAGTGACCGGGACAGAAGAACAGATACGCAGTATTTT. Residues: CATSDRDRRTDTQYF.